What follows are 13 T cell receptor beta chains derived from one specimen sequenced in a study of shared clonotypes between healthy human individuals. Repertoires were generated with immunoSEQ multiplex PCR, while TCRdb's copy carries only in-frame clones and drops some. This table holds over 950,000 clones, approximately 75% found once. Sample: memory CD4+ T cells from PBMCs. The subset denotes: CD45RA-negative fraction. These receptors were obtained from a man between 18 and 29 years old in good health. Some clones in this sample may be carry-over from other donors' samples.

This sequence joins TRBV28 and TRBJ2-7, with D possibly being TRBD2 (6 bases). Trimming stripped 2 bases from V and 7 bases from J, with 15 bases between. CDR3 size: 14 residues. From germline, CDR1 is MDHEN and CDR2 SYDVKM. CDR3 amino acids: CASSLGGAGGEQYF. CDR3 nucleotides: TGTGCCAGCAGTTTAGGAGGGGCGGGCGGGGAGCAGTACTTC.

The chain has TRBV5-1 and TRBJ1-1; D call uncertain. The CDR3 length is 13 residues. Germline V CDR1 and CDR2: SGHRS, YFSETQ. V dropped 9 bases and J dropped 1 base, with 13 bases sitting between them. CDR3 residues: CATQRDPNTEAFF. The CDR3 DNA sequence: TGCGCCACCCAGAGAGACCCGAACACTGAAGCTTTCTTT.

The chain recombines TRBV2 with TRBJ2-5, with TRBD2 matching over 12 bases. V shed 5 bases and J 6 bases; nucleotides not matched to a gene: 7. The CDR3 has 15 residues. Germline CDR1 and CDR2: SNHLY and FYNNEI. CDR3 DNA: TGTGCCAGCAGTCAAGGACTAGCGGGAACACAGACCCAGTACTTC. This codes for CASSQGLAGTQTQYF.

This rearrangement joins TRBV5-6 to TRBJ2-7, with 11 nucleotides matching TRBD2. Unmatched junction bases numbered 10, after V lost 5 bases and J lost 6 bases. The CDR3 extends over 15 amino acids. Germline CDR1 and CDR2: SGHDT and YYEEEE. CDR3 DNA sequence: TGTGCCAGCAGTCGAGATTTAGCGGGAGGGGCCGAGCAGTACTTC. This gives the protein CASSRDLAGGAEQYF.

This chain connects TRBV6-5 to TRBJ2-1; D not certain. The V and J ends lost 4 bases and 9 bases respectively, with 10 bases between them. The V gene's germline CDR1 is MNHEY and CDR2 SVGAGI. The CDR3 length is 12 residues. This CDR3 is CASSSTWGEQFF. CDR3 nucleotides: TGTGCCAGCAGTTCCACGTGGGGTGAGCAGTTCTTC.

This chain connects TRBV7-2 to TRBJ1-4; no firm D call. V lost 5 bases, J lost 4 bases, and 11 bases lay in between. Germline CDR1 SGHTA, CDR2 FQGNSA. CDR3 length: 14 amino acids. In DNA, the CDR3 is TGTGCCAGCAGCCTAAGACGGGTTAATGAAAAACTGTTTTTT. It translates to CASSLRRVNEKLFF.

The rearrangement uses TRBV5-1 and TRBJ1-3; no reliable D call. The V and J ends lost 4 bases and 4 bases respectively, with 18 bases between them. Germline CDR1 is SGHRS and CDR2 is YFSETQ. The CDR3 spans 16 residues. CDR3: CASSRRLGDAGNTIYF. The CDR3 coding sequence is TGCGCCAGCAGCCGCCGTCTGGGAGATGCCGGAAACACCATATATTTT. Full variable domain (outside the CDR3, taken from reference TRBV5-1 and TRBJ1-3): KAGVTQTPRYLIKTRGQQVTLSCSPISGHRSVSWYQQTPGQGLQFLFEYFSETQRNKGNFPGRFSGRQFSNSRSEMNVSTLELGDSALYLCASSRRLGDAGNTIYFGEGSWLTVV.

V is TRBV2 and J is TRBJ2-7; D tentatively reads TRBD1 or TRBD2 (5 bases each). V was trimmed by 1 base and J by 2 bases, leaving 12 bases between them. In germline, CDR1 is SNHLY, CDR2 FYNNEI. The CDR3 runs 15 residues. CDR3 sequence reads: CASSEEGLGAYEQYF. CDR3 nucleotides: TGTGCCAGCAGTGAAGAGGGGCTGGGGGCCTACGAGCAGTACTTC.

The chain recombines TRBV15 with TRBJ2-3; D gene ambiguous. The CDR3 runs 16 residues. Germline V gene sequence: CDR1 LNHNV, CDR2 YYDKDF (reference sequence). V was shortened by 0 bases and J by 6 bases, with 16 bases between the two germline ends. The CDR3 spells CATSRDPPGASDTQYF. CDR3 nucleotides: TGTGCCACCAGCAGAGATCCACCCGGCGCGTCGGATACGCAGTATTTT.

The DNA of the CDR3 is TGTGCCAGTAGTGGGGGGCGCGGTAATGAAAAACTGTTTTTT. Its translation is CASSGGRGNEKLFF. The chain recombines TRBV19 with TRBJ1-4; D is possibly TRBD1 (6 bases). This CDR3 is built from 14 residues. Trimming took off 5 bases at V and 4 bases at J, with 11 bases between the two ends. Germline V gives CDR1 LNHDA, CDR2 SQIVND (reference sequence).

The genes are TRBV6-1 and TRBJ1-5; D is ambiguous. V lost 5 bases and J 0 bases, leaving 5 bases between the germline ends. The CDR3 covers 13 residues. The germline CDR1 and CDR2 sequences are MNHNS and SASEGT. The CDR3, as DNA: TGTGCCAGCAGTAAGTTTAGCAATCAGCCCCAGCATTTT. Translating it yields CASSKFSNQPQHF.

V usage is TRBV7-9 and J usage is TRBJ2-7; the D gene is possibly TRBD2 (5 bases). Between the trimmed V and J ends, which lost 1 base and 10 bases, there was a span of 11 bases. Germline CDR1 reads SEHNR; CDR2 reads FQNEAQ (reference sequence). The CDR3 totals 12 residues. The CDR3 region has the DNA TGTGCCAGCAGCTTAGGGTCGGGAATTCAGTACTTC. Amino acid sequence: CASSLGSGIQYF.

The gene calls are TRBV6-6 and TRBJ2-1, with D unclear. Trimming left V 8 bases short and J 9 bases short, with 11 bases between. In germline, CDR1 is MNHNY, CDR2 SVGAGI (reference sequence). The CDR3 has 11 residues. The CDR3, as DNA: TGTGCCAGCCAAAGAAGCTTTGAGCAGTTCTTC. Its protein is CASQRSFEQFF.